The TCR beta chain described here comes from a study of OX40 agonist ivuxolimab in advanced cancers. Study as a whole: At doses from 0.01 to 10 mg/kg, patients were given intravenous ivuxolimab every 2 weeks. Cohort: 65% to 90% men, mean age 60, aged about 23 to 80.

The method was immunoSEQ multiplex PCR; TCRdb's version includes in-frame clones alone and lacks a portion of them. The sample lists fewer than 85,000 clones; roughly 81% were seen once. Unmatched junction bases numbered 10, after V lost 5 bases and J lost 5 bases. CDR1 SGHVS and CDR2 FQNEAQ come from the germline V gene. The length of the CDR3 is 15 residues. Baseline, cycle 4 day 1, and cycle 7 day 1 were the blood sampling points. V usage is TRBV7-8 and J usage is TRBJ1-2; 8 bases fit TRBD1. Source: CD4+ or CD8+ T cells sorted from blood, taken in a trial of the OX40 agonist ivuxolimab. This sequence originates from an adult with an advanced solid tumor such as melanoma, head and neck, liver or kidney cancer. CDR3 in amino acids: CASSTRTGIGYGYTF. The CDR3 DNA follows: TGTGCCAGCAGCACCCGGACAGGGATCGGGTATGGCTACACCTTC.